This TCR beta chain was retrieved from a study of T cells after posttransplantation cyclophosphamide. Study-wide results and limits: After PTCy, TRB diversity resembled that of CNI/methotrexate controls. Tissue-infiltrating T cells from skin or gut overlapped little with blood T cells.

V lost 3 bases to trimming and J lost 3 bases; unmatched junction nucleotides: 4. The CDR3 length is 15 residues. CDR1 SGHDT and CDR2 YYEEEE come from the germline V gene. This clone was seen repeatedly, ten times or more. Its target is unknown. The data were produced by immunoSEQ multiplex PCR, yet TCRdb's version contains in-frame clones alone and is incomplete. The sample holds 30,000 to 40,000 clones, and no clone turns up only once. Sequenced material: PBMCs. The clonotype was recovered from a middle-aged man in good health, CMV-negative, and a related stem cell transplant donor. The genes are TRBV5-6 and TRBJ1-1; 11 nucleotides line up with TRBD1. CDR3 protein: CASSYGTGGHTEAFF. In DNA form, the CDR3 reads TGTGCCAGCAGCTACGGGACAGGGGGACACACTGAAGCTTTCTTT.